This T cell receptor (beta chain) was captured by sequencing in a study of control samples from healthy donors and cancer patients. J lost 5 bases, V lost 2 bases, and 4 bases had no gene match. Germline V gene lookup returns CDR1 SGHDT and CDR2 YYEEEE. The CDR3 runs to 15 residues. The table came from immunoSEQ multiplex PCR; TCRdb's copy has only in-frame clones and leaves some out. The sample lists around 70,000 clones, around 87% occurring once. Input material: PBMCs. The origin of this receptor is a woman between 45 and 65 years old with head and neck cancer. This chain uses TRBV5-6 with TRBJ1-5; 10 bases map to TRBD1. The CDR3 coding sequence is TGTGCCAGCAGCTTCTTCGGGACAGGGGATCAGCCCCAGCATTTT. Protein sequence: CASSFFGTGDQPQHF. The whole variable domain, filled in from reference TRBV5-6 and TRBJ1-5, reads DAGVTQSPTHLIKTRGQQVTLRCSPKSGHDTVSWYQQALGQGPQFIFQYYEEEERQRGNFPDRFSGHQFPNYSSELNVNALLLGDSALYLCASSFFGTGDQPQHFGDGTRLSIL.